This TCR beta chain appears in the sequencing data of a study of T-cell reconstitution after alpha-beta-depleted transplantation in children. The library targeted TCRbeta and was prepared with unique molecular identifiers. TCRdb recomputed calls from the PCR reads with MiXCR, one row per CDR3 protein. This sample has around 960,000 distinct CDR3 sequences, with 25% to 35% found just once. The source was PBMCs, mostly from graft donor cells, collected 360 days after TCRalphabeta/CD19-depleted stem cell transplant. The sequence was obtained from a boy younger than two who had a stem cell transplant for SCID, so the T cells may come from the graft donor.

CDR3 region: CASSQGPETTDTQYF. CDR3 nucleotides: TGCGCCAGCAGCCAAGGCCCCGAAACCACAGATACGCAGTATTTT. The V call is TRBV4-1, the J call TRBJ2-3; D remains ambiguous. With 1 base removed from V and 2 bases from J, the gap between germline ends came to 10 bases. Germline CDR1 MGHRA, CDR2 YSYEKL. CDR3 length: 15 amino acids.